The 10 T cell receptor beta chains in this list originate from one sample, sequenced in a study of T cells in women clearing cervical HPV infection. This table comes from immunoSEQ multiplex PCR, and its TCRdb copy is limited to in-frame clones, with some not included. The repertoire table contains about 23,000 clones. The sample consisted of blood buffy coat. Every receptor here comes from a woman between 18 and 69 years old with a cervical HPV16 infection that either progressed to CIN3+ or cleared (not recorded which).

Note on this clone: Read sequence stops 3 residues before the CDR3 end, and the germline J gene provides the missing end. The V gene is TRBV20-1, the J gene TRBJ2-7, with D maybe TRBD1 (7 bases). Germline CDR1 reads DFQATT; CDR2 reads SNEGSKA (reference sequence). The CDR3 sequence is 15 residues long. The V and J ends lost 3 bases and 2 bases respectively, with 17 bases between them. CDR3 sequence reads: CSASRAGGTPYEQYF. The sequenced part of the CDR3 DNA is TGCAGTGCTAGTCGGGCAGGGGGGACCCCCTACGAG.

The CDR3 bases that were read are TGTGCCAGCAGCTTAGGCAGCCTACAGAATGAAAAA. This translates into CASSLGSLQNEK. The full CDR3 sequence reads CASSLGSLQNEKLFF. The chain carries TRBV11-2 and TRBJ1-4; D ambiguous. The read comes to an end 3 residues before the CDR3 does, leaving the germline J gene to fill in the end. The V end was cut by 1 base, the J end by 5 bases, with 11 bases between. CDR3 length: 15 residues. In germline, CDR1 is SGHAT, CDR2 FQNNGV.

Concerning this clone: Coverage ceases 3 residues before the CDR3 finishes, and the germline J gene fills in the end. The rearrangement links TRBV10-1 to TRBJ2-2; the match to TRBD1 covers 10 bases. V was clipped by 6 bases and J by 3 bases; unmatched bases: 1. Germline V lookup: CDR1 WNHNN, CDR2 SYGVQD (reference sequence). This CDR3 region has 14 residues. CDR3 sequence: CASSGTGDTGELFF. The DNA read from the CDR3 is TGCGCCAGCAGCGGGACAGGGGACACCGGGGAG.

Concerning this clone: The read halts 3 residues ahead of the CDR3 end, with the missing end drawn from the germline J gene. V gene TRBV28 combines with J gene TRBJ1-4; 9 nucleotides align to TRBD1. The CDR3 has 14 amino acids. Germline values: CDR1 MDHEN, CDR2 SYDVKM. V shed 5 bases, J shed 8 bases, and the junction held 6 bases outside the gene matches. CDR3 DNA (partial): TGTGCCAGCAGTCGGACAGGGGCGGGGGAAAAA. It yields the protein CASSRTGAGEK. The whole CDR3 reads CASSRTGAGEKLFF.

Note on this clone: The read terminates 3 residues ahead of where the CDR3 ends, so the germline J gene completes it. Other nucleotide sequences in the sample specify the same CDR3. J is TRBJ1-6 and V is TRBV20-1, with TRBD1 identical over 10 bases. J was trimmed by 7 bases and V by 0 bases; bases with no gene match: 3. Germline V gene data show CDR1 as DFQATT and CDR2 as SNEGSKA (reference sequence). The CDR3 contains 15 residues. The CDR3 bases that were read are TGCAGTGCTAGAGACCCGGGACAGGGGAATTCACCC. It encodes CSARDPGQGNSP. The full CDR3 sequence reads CSARDPGQGNSPLHF.

Points on this clone: Sequencing ends 3 residues short of the CDR3 end; the germline J gene provides the rest. This rearrangement joins TRBV9 to TRBJ2-3; weak D call: TRBD1 (5 bases). This CDR3 spans 15 amino acids. The V gene lost 1 base and the J gene lost 1 base, with 10 bases spanning the gap. Germline assignment: CDR1 SGDLS and CDR2 YYNGEE. Here the CDR3 reads CASSVSSRGTDTQYF. The CDR3 bases that were read are TGTGCCAGCAGCGTATCCAGCAGGGGCACAGATACG.

A note on this clone: The read terminates 3 residues before the CDR3 end, so the remaining end is supplied by the germline J gene. The genes are TRBV7-3 and TRBJ2-2; 9 nucleotides line up with TRBD1. This CDR3 has 17 amino acids. CDR1 is SGHTA, CDR2 FQGTGA, per germline. The part of the CDR3 DNA that was read is TGTGCCAGCAGCATTGGGACAGGGTACTCTGGGGCCAACGTG. Amino acids: CASSIGTGYSGANV. The full CDR3 sequence reads CASSIGTGYSGANVLFF.

Points on this clone: The CDR3 extends 3 residues past the end of the read, so its final part is completed from the germline J gene. The chain uses TRBV11-2 and TRBJ2-3; D ambiguous. In germline, CDR1 is SGHAT, CDR2 FQNNGV. Trimming took 4 bases from V and 5 from J, leaving 13 bases between them. The CDR3 is made up of 14 amino acids. The sequenced part of the CDR3 DNA is TGTGCCAGCAGCTCCTCCCTTCGAGGAGATACG. The encoded protein is CASSSSLRGDT. The CDR3 in its entirety is CASSSSLRGDTQYF.

The covered CDR3 bases are TGTGCCAGCAGCTTAATGTTGGCAGGCCAAGAGACG. Translating gives CASSLMLAGQET. The entire CDR3 is CASSLMLAGQETQYF. The chain links TRBV7-9 to TRBJ2-3; D not certain. The read gets to within 3 residues of the CDR3 end, and the germline J gene fills in the rest. Germline V gives CDR1 SEHNR, CDR2 FQNEAQ (reference sequence). The CDR3 length is 15 residues. Combining the CDR3 with reference TRBV7-9 and TRBJ2-3 gives the whole variable domain DTGVSQNPRHKITKRGQNVTFRCDPISEHNRLYWYRQTLGQGPEFLTYFQNEAQLEKSRLLSDRFSAERPKGSFSTLEIQRTEQGDSAMYLCASSLMLAGQETQYFGPGTRLTVL.

About this clone itself: The CDR3 extends 3 residues past the end of the read, so its final part is completed from the germline J gene. The V and J genes are TRBV5-4 and TRBJ2-1; TRBD1 matches 9 bases. This CDR3 has 16 amino acids. The V gene end was trimmed by 0 bases and the J gene end by 6 bases; junction bases not matched to a gene: 7. Per the germline V gene, CDR1 is SGHNT and CDR2 is YYREEE (reference sequence). CDR3 in amino acids: CASSLGPGQGINEQFF. Partial CDR3 DNA: TGTGCCAGCAGCTTGGGACCGGGACAGGGTATCAATGAG. The full variable domain, rest sourced from reference TRBV5-4 and TRBJ2-1, is ETGVTQSPTHLIKTRGQQVTLRCSSQSGHNTVSWYQQALGQGPQFIFQYYREEENGRGNFPPRFSGLQFPNYSSELNVNALELDDSALYLCASSLGPGQGINEQFFGPGTRLTVL.